The entry below gives a single T cell receptor (beta chain) sequence along with its context. Its cognate antigen is unknown. This record comes from a study of PD-1 blockade in classical Hodgkin lymphoma. Looking at the study overall: The study gave patients nivolumab 3 mg/kg intravenously every 2 weeks.

General observations from the study: Newly diagnosed and completely responding patients shared comparable baseline diversity. Healthy donors reportedly exceeded newly diagnosed patients in baseline TCR diversity. Exclusion was the outcome for patients who began nivolumab under 1 year after ASCT.

With no exception, relapse followed autologous stem cell transplantation in all patients, and brentuximab vedotin exposure varied. Method: immunoSEQ multiplex PCR; TCRdb's copy keeps in-frame clones and lacks some. The repertoire has approximately 60,000 clones, about nine tenths of them found once; the top ten carry around 9.7%. J gave up 2 bases and V 6 bases, and 7 bases lay outside the gene matches. CDR3 size: 16 residues. Germline values: CDR1 MGHRA, CDR2 YSYEKL. This clonotype was obtained from a human donor with classical Hodgkin lymphoma. This chain joins TRBV4-1 and TRBJ2-1; TRBD2 agrees at 10 bases. The specimen comprised peripheral blood mononuclear cells (PBMCs), sampled at baseline. The CDR3 reads CASSHSGTSAYNEQFF. CDR3 DNA: TGCGCCAGCAGTCATTCCGGGACTAGCGCCTACAATGAGCAGTTCTTC.